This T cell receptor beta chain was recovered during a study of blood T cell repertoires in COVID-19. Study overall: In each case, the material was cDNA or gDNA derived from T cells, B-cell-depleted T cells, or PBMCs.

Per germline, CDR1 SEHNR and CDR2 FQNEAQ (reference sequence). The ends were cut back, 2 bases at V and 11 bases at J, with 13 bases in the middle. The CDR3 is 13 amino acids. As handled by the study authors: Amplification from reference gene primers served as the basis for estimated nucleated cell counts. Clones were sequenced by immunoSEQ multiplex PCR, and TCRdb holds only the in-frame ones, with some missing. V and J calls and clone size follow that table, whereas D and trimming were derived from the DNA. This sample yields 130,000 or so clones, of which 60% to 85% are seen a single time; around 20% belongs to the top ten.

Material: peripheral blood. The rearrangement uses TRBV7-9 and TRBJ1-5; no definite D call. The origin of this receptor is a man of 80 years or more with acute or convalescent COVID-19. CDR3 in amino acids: CASSLSSTSSQHF. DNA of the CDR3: TGTGCCAGCAGCTTATCGTCTACGTCTTCCCAGCATTTT.